The rows below give T cell receptor beta chains drawn from one sample of a study of cytomegalovirus exposure and HLA in healthy donors. The repertoire was sequenced with immunoSEQ multiplex PCR; TCRdb's copy has only in-frame clones and lacks some. The sample gives 160,000 or so clones, around 82% of which show up once; roughly 10% is in the top ten. The sequenced sample was PBMCs. These receptor sequences come from a man in his forties or fifties in good health and CMV-seropositive. CDR3s include the opening cysteine and the closing phenylalanine or tryptophan. Fields, in order: D gene, clone size, V gene, J gene, CDR3 DNA, CDR3 protein. The D gene is left open where the match is weak. Clone size appears in some rows only: once, few, many, or a class for an expanded clone.

>NA|few|TRBV4-3|TRBJ1-6
TGCGCCAGCAGCCAGGACATAAGCTCCTATAATTCACCCCTCCACTTT
CASSQDISSYNSPLHF
>TRBD2|NA|TRBV5-4|TRBJ2-5
TGTGCCAGCAGCTTGGGACTAGCGGGTCAAGAGACCCAGTACTTC
CASSLGLAGQETQYF
>NA|NA|TRBV6-1|TRBJ1-3
TGTGCCACACGAACAGGCGGTATACTTGGAAACACCATATATTTT
CATRTGGILGNTIYF
>TRBD2|NA|TRBV28|TRBJ2-5
TGTGCCAGCAGTTTATGGGGCGGGAGGGCCGGGGAGACCCAGTACTTC
CASSLWGGRAGETQYF
>NA|NA|TRBV6-1|TRBJ1-2
TGTGCCAGCAGTGAAGTGGGGGACCCATGGAGGAGGGATGGCTACACCTTC
CASSEVGDPWRRDGYTF
>TRBD1|NA|TRBV19|TRBJ1-4
TGTGCCAGTAGTCCGGGACAGGGGTACCTCAGGGGACTGTTTTTT
CASSPGQGYLRGLFF
>NA|NA|TRBV27|TRBJ1-5
TGTGCCAGCAGTTTATCAGGGGGAAATCAGCCCCAGCATTTT
CASSLSGGNQPQHF
>TRBD2|NA|TRBV11-1|TRBJ2-5
TGTGCCAGCAGCCTAGGGCTAGCGGGTGAAGAGACCCAGTACTTC
CASSLGLAGEETQYF
>TRBD2|NA|TRBV7-3|TRBJ2-3
TGTGCCAGCAGTCAGACTAGCGGGAACACAGATACGCAGTATTTT
CASSQTSGNTDTQYF
>TRBD1|NA|TRBV29-1|TRBJ1-2
TGCAGCGTGGGGGACAGGGTGGGATATGGCTACACCTTC
CSVGDRVGYGYTF
>TRBD1|once|TRBV7-2|TRBJ1-4
TGTGCCAGCAGCTTGACAGGGGGCGCACGGGGTGAAAAACTGTTTTTT
CASSLTGGARGEKLFF
>NA|NA|TRBV7-2|TRBJ1-6
TGTGCCAGCAGCTTAGGACAGATTCATTCACCCCTCCACTTT
CASSLGQIHSPLHF
>TRBD1|NA|TRBV2|TRBJ2-1
TGTGCCAGCAGTTTCGAACAGGGGCCGTCCAATGAGCAGTTCTTC
CASSFEQGPSNEQFF
>NA|NA|TRBV29-1|TRBJ2-3
TGCAGCGGGGGGGGGCGCCACACAGATACGCAGTATTTT
CSGGGRHTDTQYF
>NA|NA|TRBV7-2|TRBJ1-1
TGTGCCAGCAGCTTAGTCCAGCAGGTTGAAGCTTTCTTT
CASSLVQQVEAFF
>NA|NA|TRBV15|TRBJ1-4
TGTGCCACCAGCAGAGATCCCGGGACAACTAATGAAAAACTGTTTTTT
CATSRDPGTTNEKLFF
>TRBD1|NA|TRBV7-9|TRBJ2-7
TGTTCCAGCAGCTCTCGGAGCAGGGGGCACACCTACGAGCAGTACTTC
CSSSSRSRGHTYEQYF
>NA|NA|TRBV27|TRBJ2-7
TGTGCCAGCAGTTCTTTCGGTGCCTACGAGCAGTACTTC
CASSSFGAYEQYF
>NA|NA|TRBV27|TRBJ2-7
TGTGCCAGCAGTTTTCGGGACTTCGGCTACGAGCAGTACTTC
CASSFRDFGYEQYF
>NA|NA|TRBV30|TRBJ1-6
TGTGCCTGGAGTGTGGAGCGAGGAAATTCACCCCTCCACTTT
CAWSVERGNSPLHF
>NA|NA|TRBV6-1|TRBJ2-2
TGTGCCAGCAGTGAGACGCGGGGCTACACCGGGGAGCTGTTTTTT
CASSETRGYTGELFF
>NA|NA|TRBV6-4|TRBJ2-1
TGTGCCAGCAGTGAAGACAGCTCCTACAATGAGCAGTTCTTC
CASSEDSSYNEQFF
>TRBD1|few|TRBV6-1|TRBJ2-7
TGTGCCAGCAGGCTCGGACAGGGGTTTTACGAGCAGTACTTC
CASRLGQGFYEQYF
>TRBD2|NA|TRBV9|TRBJ2-3
TGTGCCAGCGGGACTAGCGGGGGTGCGCAGTATTTT
CASGTSGGAQYF
>TRBD2|NA|TRBV5-1|TRBJ2-7
TGCGCCAGCAGCCTAACCGGGACTAGCCGAGAGCAGTACTTC
CASSLTGTSREQYF
>TRBD2|NA|TRBV5-1|TRBJ2-1
TGCGCCAGCAGCTTGCTAGCGGGGGGGCCCGTCGATGAGCAGTTCTTC
CASSLLAGGPVDEQFF
>NA|NA|TRBV19|TRBJ2-7
TGTGCCAGTAGTATTTTTGCGGGGCGCTACGAGCAGTACTTC
CASSIFAGRYEQYF
>TRBD2|NA|TRBV2|TRBJ2-1
TGTGCCAGCATCCAAACCCCTACGGGGGGGCGGAATGAGCAGTTCTTC
CASIQTPTGGRNEQFF
>NA|NA|TRBV7-3|TRBJ2-2
TGTGCCAGCAGCTTAATCGCGGGGACCGGGGAGCTGTTTTTT
CASSLIAGTGELFF
>NA|NA|TRBV4-3|TRBJ2-7
TGCGCCAGCAGCCAAAACCCGGGACTGTCCTACGAGCAGTACTTC
CASSQNPGLSYEQYF
>NA|NA|TRBV7-9|TRBJ1-4
TGTGCCAGCAGCTTAGCGCCTGGGGGCAATGAAAAACTGTTTTTT
CASSLAPGGNEKLFF
>NA|NA|TRBV6-4|TRBJ2-1
TGTGCCAGCAGTGACTCGGCGGGATATAGGGTTGAGCAGTTCTTC
CASSDSAGYRVEQFF
>NA|NA|TRBV7-2|TRBJ1-4
TGTGCCAGCGGGCCTGCAACTAATGAAAAACTGTTTTTT
CASGPATNEKLFF
>NA|NA|TRBV7-9|TRBJ1-2
TGTGCCAGCAGCTCTTGGGGGGATGGCTACACCTTC
CASSSWGDGYTF
>NA|NA|TRBV18|TRBJ2-2
TGTGCCAGCTCACGACAAAACACCGGGGAGCTGTTTTTT
CASSRQNTGELFF
>NA|NA|TRBV5-1|TRBJ2-2
TGCGCCAGCAGCTTATTCTCCGGGGAGCTGTTTTTT
CASSLFSGELFF
>NA|NA|TRBV5-1|TRBJ2-2
TGCGCCAGCAGCGTTGGGAGTATGTCTAGCACCGGGGAGCTGTTTTTT
CASSVGSMSSTGELFF
>NA|NA|TRBV5-5|TRBJ2-2
TGTGCCAGCAGCCCCCGACAGAACACCGGGGAGCTGTTTTTT
CASSPRQNTGELFF
>NA|NA|TRBV7-8|TRBJ2-5
TGTGCCAGCAGCCCGGGAGGATCGGGGGGCGTAGAGACCCAGTACTTC
CASSPGGSGGVETQYF
>TRBD2|NA|TRBV10-3|TRBJ2-7
TGTGCCGTCTTGCCGGGGGGTGGGTACGAGCAGTACTTC
CAVLPGGGYEQYF
>TRBD1|NA|TRBV7-6|TRBJ2-2
TGTGCCAGCAGCTTAGGGACAGGGATGTCGAGCGGGGAGCTGTTTTTT
CASSLGTGMSSGELFF
>TRBD2|NA|TRBV7-2|TRBJ2-7
TGTGCCAGCAGCTTAATGGCACTAGCGGGGGACTACGAGCAGTACTTC
CASSLMALAGDYEQYF
>TRBD2|NA|TRBV5-6|TRBJ2-3
TGTGCCAGCTACGGGACTAACACAGATACGCAGTATTTT
CASYGTNTDTQYF
>TRBD1|once|TRBV5-6|TRBJ1-4
TGTGCCAGCAGCACCCGGACAGGGGCGGGGGAAAAACTGTTTTTT
CASSTRTGAGEKLFF
>NA|NA|TRBV9|TRBJ2-6
TGTGCCAGCAGCGTCGACTGGTGGGCCAACGTCCTGACTTTC
CASSVDWWANVLTF
>NA|NA|TRBV7-2|TRBJ1-3
TGTGCCAGCAGCCCCATGCGGAGAGGAAACACCATATATTTT
CASSPMRRGNTIYF
>TRBD1|NA|TRBV19|TRBJ2-7
TGTGCCAGTAGAACAGGGGGTTCCTACGAGCAGTACTTC
CASRTGGSYEQYF
>NA|once|TRBV9|TRBJ2-1
TGTGCCAGCAGCGCCACAGGGAGCTCCTACAATGAGCAGTTCTTC
CASSATGSSYNEQFF
>NA|NA|TRBV9|TRBJ2-5
TGTGCCAGCAGCGTAGAGCAGGGGTACCAAGAGACCCAGTACTTC
CASSVEQGYQETQYF
>TRBD1|NA|TRBV4-1|TRBJ1-1
TGCGCCAGCAGCCAAGAGACAGGGGGCCTGAACACTGAAGCTTTCTTT
CASSQETGGLNTEAFF
>NA|NA|TRBV9|TRBJ2-1
TGTGCCAGCAGCGTCTCCTCTTTAAATGAGCAGTTCTTC
CASSVSSLNEQFF
>NA|NA|TRBV6-5|TRBJ2-7
TGTGCCAGCAGTTACTCCGGGGACTACGAGCAGTACTTC
CASSYSGDYEQYF
>NA|NA|TRBV7-2|TRBJ2-5
TGTGCCAGCAGCTTCTTTGAAGAGACCCAGTACTTC
CASSFFEETQYF
>NA|NA|TRBV4-1|TRBJ1-1
TGCGCCAGCAGCCAAGGCCAGGGGAGATACACTGAAGCTTTCTTT
CASSQGQGRYTEAFF
>TRBD1|NA|TRBV7-2|TRBJ1-2
TGTGCCAGCAGCCCACAAACCGGGACAGGGGGTGGCTACACCTTC
CASSPQTGTGGGYTF
>TRBD1|NA|TRBV7-9|TRBJ2-1
TGTGCCAGCAGCCTACGGGACAGCAGCTCCTACAATGAGCAGTTCTTC
CASSLRDSSSYNEQFF
>TRBD1|once|TRBV7-9|TRBJ2-7
TGTGCCAGCAGCGCCATTGTGGGACAGGGCCTCTACGAGCAGTACTTC
CASSAIVGQGLYEQYF
>NA|NA|TRBV6-4|TRBJ1-2
TGTGCCAGCAGTGACACGGGGTCGGCCTATGGCTACACCTTC
CASSDTGSAYGYTF
>NA|NA|TRBV5-4|TRBJ1-1
TGTGCCAGCCACCCGCAGTATCTGAACACTGAAGCTTTCTTT
CASHPQYLNTEAFF
>NA|NA|TRBV4-1|TRBJ1-2
TGCGCCAGCAGCCAAGATCTGCGGGGGGCTAGCTATGGCTACACCTTC
CASSQDLRGASYGYTF